The 25 T cell receptor beta chains below were found in one sample sequenced in a study of cytomegalovirus exposure and HLA in healthy donors (dated by TCRdb to the late 2010s). Libraries were constructed by the immunoSEQ multiplex PCR assay. A mixture of 60 forward primers for TCR Vbeta segments and 13 reverse primers for TCR Jbeta segments was used in the multiplex PCR. TCRdb provides this immuneACCESS table in a form limited to in-frame rearrangements. Some clones are lacking; in checked studies, under half of them reflect an unresolved V gene, and why the rest are absent is not known. Here the sample has 130,000 or so clones; around 77% occur a single time. The ten largest account for roughly 1% of the sample. Sequencing used PBMCs. The receptor set was obtained from a woman aged 55-75 years in good health and CMV-seronegative.

V usage is TRBV7-9 and J usage is TRBJ2-5, with a weak D call TRBD1 (5 bases). Germline lookup yields CDR1 SEHNR and CDR2 FQNEAQ (reference sequence). The V gene lost 6 bases and the J gene lost 3 bases, with 17 bases spanning the gap. This CDR3 comprises 15 residues. The CDR3 loop reads CASSQEQGVEETQYF. CDR3 DNA sequence: TGTGCCAGCAGTCAGGAGCAGGGTGTCGAAGAGACCCAGTACTTC.

The rearrangement uses TRBV30 and TRBJ1-4; D may be TRBD1 (5 bases). The CDR3 is made up of 15 amino acids. Germline assignment: CDR1 GTSNPN and CDR2 SVGIG (reference sequence). The V gene lost 7 bases and the J gene lost 3 bases, with 18 bases spanning the gap. Here the CDR3 reads CAYCRQHNPNEKLFF. The CDR3 coding sequence is TGTGCCTACTGCCGACAGCACAACCCTAATGAAAAACTGTTTTTT.

This chain connects TRBV18 to TRBJ1-3, with unresolved D. V shed 1 base and J shed 0 bases, with 13 bases lying between them. There are 17 residues in the CDR3. The V gene's germline CDR1 is KGHSH and CDR2 LQKENI. CDR3 sequence reads: CASSPLPAWSSGNTIYF. The CDR3 region has the DNA TGTGCCAGCTCACCACTCCCGGCGTGGAGCTCTGGAAACACCATATATTTT.

The chain carries TRBV27 and TRBJ1-4, with D unclear. Germline CDR1 is MNHEY and CDR2 is SMNVEV (reference sequence). The V end lost 3 bases, the J end lost 8 bases, and 13 bases lay between the germline ends. CDR3 length: 14 residues. The CDR3 DNA is TGTGCCAGCAGTTTTTTACGGGCGGGGGAAAAACTGTTTTTT. Encoded protein: CASSFLRAGEKLFF.

The CDR3 DNA reads as TGCGCCAGCAGCCAAGATGGGGGGGCAGGTCAGCCCCAGCATTTT. Its protein is CASSQDGGAGQPQHF. V gene TRBV4-1 combines with J gene TRBJ1-5, with D perhaps TRBD1 (6 bases). CDR3 size: 15 residues. The germline V gene has CDR1 MGHRA and CDR2 YSYEKL. Deletions cut 0 bases from V and 6 bases from J, with 12 bases between.

A few counts support this clone. The V gene is TRBV15, the J gene TRBJ1-4, with unresolved D. The germline CDR1 and CDR2 sequences are LNHNV and YYDKDF (reference sequence). Trimming shortened V by 3 bases and J by 4 bases, and 12 bases separated the two germline ends. This CDR3 spans 15 amino acids. The CDR3 DNA follows: TGTGCCACCAGCAGGCCCGGGTTAAGTAATGAAAAACTGTTTTTT. Encoded protein: CATSRPGLSNEKLFF.

The chain combines TRBV18 with TRBJ2-2, with D possibly being TRBD2 (6 bases). Germline V gene lookup returns CDR1 KGHSH and CDR2 LQKENI. V lost 6 bases and J 5 bases, leaving 19 bases between the germline ends. The CDR3 covers 16 residues. This CDR3 is CASSAIADSLTGELFF. The CDR3 bases are TGTGCCAGCTCCGCAATAGCGGACTCTTTAACCGGGGAGCTGTTTTTT.

The V gene is TRBV6-1, the J gene TRBJ2-1, with D possibly being TRBD2 (6 bases). Trimming took off 8 bases at V and 10 bases at J, with 15 bases between the two ends. CDR3 length: 12 residues. From germline, CDR1 is MNHNS and CDR2 SASEGT. The CDR3, as DNA: TGTGCCAGCCTTGCGGGACTGCCAGAGCAGTTCTTC. Translation gives CASLAGLPEQFF.

The CDR3 reads CASSEIASGDNSPLHF. The CDR3 nucleotides read TGTGCCAGCAGTGAAATTGCATCGGGGGATAATTCACCCCTCCACTTT. J is TRBJ1-6 and V is TRBV2, with TRBD1 as a possible D gene (5 bases). This CDR3 contains 16 residues. CDR1 is SNHLY, CDR2 FYNNEI, per germline. The V gene lost 2 bases and the J gene lost 5 bases, with 13 bases spanning the gap.

The chain couples TRBV6-5 to TRBJ1-5; 9 bases line up with TRBD1. The CDR3 is 14 residues long. Unmatched junction bases numbered 6, after V lost 7 bases and J lost 5 bases. Germline V gene lookup returns CDR1 MNHEY and CDR2 SVGAGI. The CDR3 coding sequence is TGTGCCAGCACCCTCGGACAGGGGCATCAGCCCCAGCATTTT. Translation: CASTLGQGHQPQHF.

The chain recombines TRBV2 with TRBJ1-6, with a possible D match to TRBD1 (5 bases). CDR3 length: 14 residues. Germline assignment: CDR1 SNHLY and CDR2 FYNNEI. The V gene lost 3 bases and the J gene lost 7 bases, with 10 bases spanning the gap. This CDR3 is CASSEGPGNSPLHF. Here the CDR3 DNA reads TGTGCCAGCAGTGAGGGGCCCGGGAATTCACCCCTCCACTTT. Full variable domain (remainder filled in from reference TRBV2 and TRBJ1-6): EPEVTQTPSHQVTQMGQEVILRCVPISNHLYFYWYRQILGQKVEFLVSFYNNEISEKSEIFDDQFSVERPDGSNFTLKIRSTKLEDSAMYFCASSEGPGNSPLHFGNGTRLTVT.

This chain uses TRBV7-9 with TRBJ1-6; 7 positions agree with TRBD1. The CDR3 has 14 amino acids. CDR1 and CDR2 from the germline V gene are SEHNR and FQNEAQ (reference sequence). With V trimmed by 4 bases and J by 5 bases, 2 bases remained unmatched. CDR3 DNA sequence: TGTGCCAGCAGCTGGGACAGCGATAATTCACCCCTCCACTTT. This translates into CASSWDSDNSPLHF.

The chain carries TRBV5-1 and TRBJ1-2; perhaps TRBD1 as D (5 bases). This CDR3 has 13 residues. Germline V gene lookup returns CDR1 SGHRS and CDR2 YFSETQ. The V end lost 0 bases, the J end lost 6 bases, and 9 bases lay between the germline ends. In nucleotides, the CDR3 is TGCGCCAGCAGCTTGGGGGCAGGGAATGGCTACACCTTC. Encoded protein: CASSLGAGNGYTF.

The chain joins TRBV5-4 to TRBJ2-7, with 7 bases that match TRBD1. The CDR3 covers 15 residues. The V gene end was trimmed by 3 bases and the J gene end by 5 bases; junction bases not matched to a gene: 11. The germline V gene encodes CDR1 SGHNT and CDR2 YYREEE (reference sequence). Here the CDR3 reads CASSSQGVGFNEQYF. In nucleotides, the CDR3 is TGTGCCAGCAGCTCCCAGGGGGTCGGGTTCAACGAGCAGTACTTC.

The chain has TRBV30 and TRBJ1-2; D gene uncertain. The germline V gene encodes CDR1 GTSNPN and CDR2 SVGIG (reference sequence). V dropped 1 base and J dropped 0 bases, with 9 bases sitting between them. This CDR3 is 14 amino acids long. CDR3: CAWSGRPANYGYTF. The DNA for the CDR3 is TGTGCCTGGAGTGGCAGGCCCGCTAACTATGGCTACACCTTC. Combining the CDR3 with reference TRBV30 and TRBJ1-2 gives the whole variable domain SQTIHQWPATLVQPVGSPLSLECTVEGTSNPNLYWYRQAAGRGLQLLFYSVGIGQISSEVPQNLSASRPQDRQFILSSKKLLLSDSGFYLCAWSGRPANYGYTFGSGTRLTVV.

The J gene is TRBJ2-7, the V gene TRBV19; 7 nucleotides line up with TRBD1. Trimming cost V 10 bases and J 4 bases; bases outside gene matches: 10. Germline V gives CDR1 LNHDA, CDR2 SQIVND (reference sequence). CDR3 length: 13 amino acids. DNA for the CDR3: TGTGCCACGCAAAACAGGGGATCGTACGAGCAGTACTTC. Its protein product is CATQNRGSYEQYF.

The rearrangement joins TRBV15 to TRBJ2-6; 8 bases are a match to TRBD1. CDR1 and CDR2 (germline): LNHNV, YYDKDF (reference sequence). CDR3 size: 17 residues. Losses at the gene ends were 3 bases for V and 0 bases for J; bases not matched to a gene: 4. The CDR3 is CATSRGQETSGANVLTF. CDR3 DNA: TGTGCCACCAGCAGGGGACAGGAAACCTCTGGGGCCAACGTCCTGACTTTC.

The gene calls are TRBV6-1 and TRBJ1-5; D is uncertain. Trimming took off 2 bases at V and 2 bases at J, with 10 bases between the two ends. The CDR3 runs 15 residues. Germline CDR1 and CDR2: MNHNS and SASEGT. The CDR3 region is CASSELAVGNQPQHF. The CDR3 bases are TGTGCCAGCAGTGAATTGGCAGTGGGCAATCAGCCCCAGCATTTT.

The J gene is TRBJ1-1, the V gene TRBV19; D might be TRBD1 (5 bases). V was pared by 5 bases and J by 7 bases, with 20 bases between. The CDR3 extends over 15 amino acids. The germline gives CDR1 LNHDA, CDR2 SQIVND (reference sequence). In DNA, the CDR3 is TGTGCCAGTAGTCGCCTGGGGCAGGGAGGAAATGAAGCTTTCTTT. It codes for CASSRLGQGGNEAFF. The full variable domain, with the rest looked up from reference TRBV19 and TRBJ1-1, is DGGITQSPKYLFRKEGQNVTLSCEQNLNHDAMYWYRQDPGQGLRLIYYSQIVNDFQKGDIAEGYSVSREKKESFPLTVTSAQKNPTAFYLCASSRLGQGGNEAFFGQGTRLTVV.

CDR3 nucleotide sequence: TGTGCCACCACCCGGGGGGGGAGAGAAGAGACCCAGTACTTC. Translated: CATTRGGREETQYF. The V call is TRBV15, the J call TRBJ2-5, with 8 bases lining up with TRBD2. CDR3 length equals 14 residues. The V and J ends lost 7 bases and 3 bases, in that order; junction bases with no gene match: 7. In germline, CDR1 is LNHNV, CDR2 YYDKDF (reference sequence).

This clone has just a few counts. The chain links TRBV6-1 to TRBJ2-3; D is possibly TRBD1 (6 bases). Germline CDR1 and CDR2: MNHNS and SASEGT. The CDR3 length is 19 residues. The V end lost 4 bases, the J end lost 6 bases, and 29 bases lay between the germline ends. The CDR3: CASSAGTSQFGGFLDTQYF. The CDR3 nucleotides read TGTGCCAGCAGTGCCGGGACATCCCAATTTGGGGGATTTTTGGATACGCAGTATTTT.

The chain has TRBV5-1 and TRBJ2-5; a possible D gene is TRBD1 (6 bases). Looked up from germline, CDR1 is SGHRS and CDR2 is YFSETQ. V was cut by 0 bases and J by 6 bases, with 12 bases left in between. The CDR3 spans 14 residues. This CDR3 is CASSLDRAVKTQYF. In DNA form, the CDR3 reads TGCGCCAGCAGCTTGGACAGGGCCGTGAAGACCCAGTACTTC.

The chain has TRBV6-5 and TRBJ1-5, with 7 positions matching TRBD1. Germline V gene lookup returns CDR1 MNHEY and CDR2 SVGAGI. With 5 bases clipped from V and 6 bases from J, the junction kept 10 bases outside the gene matches. The CDR3 is made up of 15 amino acids. The DNA for the CDR3 is TGTGCCAGCAGTGGAGGGGGCTATCGGGGTCAGCCCCAGCATTTT. Amino acid sequence: CASSGGGYRGQPQHF.

Only one count was recorded for this clone. V and J are TRBV5-4 and TRBJ2-5; D possibly corresponds to TRBD2 (6 bases). CDR3 length: 16 residues. Per the germline V gene, CDR1 is SGHNT and CDR2 is YYREEE (reference sequence). Deletions cut 2 bases from V and 3 bases from J, with 17 bases between. The CDR3 loop reads CASSFGTSIVKETQYF. CDR3 bases: TGTGCCAGCAGCTTCGGGACTTCAATCGTCAAAGAGACCCAGTACTTC.

This sequence joins TRBV11-2 and TRBJ2-5, with TRBD2 matching 8 bases. Germline V gene data show CDR1 as SGHAT and CDR2 as FQNNGV. CDR3 length equals 14 residues. The trim removed 4 bases at V and 7 bases at J, leaving 8 bases unmatched. CDR3 in amino acids: CASSSTGGLGTQYF. The DNA of the CDR3 is TGTGCCAGCAGCTCAACGGGGGGGCTAGGGACCCAGTACTTC.